Sequencing of this TCR beta chain was carried out in a study of spatial heterogeneity in lung cancer. About the research overall: Sequence detection consistently recorded a greater number of beta-chain than alpha-chain sequences.

Details on this clonotype: Its target is not known. Little can be read into the size of this beta chain, an off-target read in a library designed for alpha chains.

Time point described: sample taken at primary tumor resection. Sequencing was performed on whole RNA extracted from tumor and nontumor lung tissue, or from frozen PBMC, and the material was left unsorted. The donors were fewer than 80 patients with non-small cell lung cancer that was early-stage and untreated. Whole-study results and caveats: Blood contained ubiquitous expanded tumor TCRs more at resection than at follow-up.

Per germline, CDR1 SGHAT and CDR2 FQNNGV. J lost 6 bases, V lost 6 bases, and 9 bases had no gene match. The CDR3 runs to 16 residues. Each molecule of TCR cDNA was tagged with one unique molecular identifier. TCRdb recomputed calls from the 5' RACE reads with MiXCR, one row per CDR3 protein. The data contain approximately 300 distinct CDR3 sequences, 26% of them singletons. The genes are TRBV11-2 and TRBJ2-5; TRBD2 matches 14 bases. This sequence was found in a male donor with early-stage non-small cell lung cancer. The sample consisted of PBMCs, taken at surgery. Written as DNA, the CDR3 is TGTGCCAGCAGGGGGACTAGCGGGGGCACGGTTAAGACCCAGTACTTC. Encoded protein: CASRGTSGGTVKTQYF.